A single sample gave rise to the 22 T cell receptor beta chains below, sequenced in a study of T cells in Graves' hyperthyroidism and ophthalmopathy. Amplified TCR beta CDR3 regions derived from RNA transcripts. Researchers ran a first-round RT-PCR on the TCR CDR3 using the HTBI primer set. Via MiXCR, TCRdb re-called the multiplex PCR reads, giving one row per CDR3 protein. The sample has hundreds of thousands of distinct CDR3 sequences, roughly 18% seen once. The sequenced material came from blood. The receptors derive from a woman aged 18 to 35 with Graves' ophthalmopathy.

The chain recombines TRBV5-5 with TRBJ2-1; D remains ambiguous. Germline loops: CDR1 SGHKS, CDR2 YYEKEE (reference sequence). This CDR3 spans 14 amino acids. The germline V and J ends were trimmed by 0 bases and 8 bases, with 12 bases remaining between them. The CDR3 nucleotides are TGTGCCAGCAGCTTGGGCGGAGCTTATGATGAGCAGTTCTTC. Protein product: CASSLGGAYDEQFF. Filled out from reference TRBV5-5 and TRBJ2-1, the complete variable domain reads DAGVTQSPTHLIKTRGQQVTLRCSPISGHKSVSWYQQVLGQGPQFIFQYYEKEERGRGNFPDRFSARQFPNYSSELNVNALLLGDSALYLCASSLGGAYDEQFFGPGTRLTVL.

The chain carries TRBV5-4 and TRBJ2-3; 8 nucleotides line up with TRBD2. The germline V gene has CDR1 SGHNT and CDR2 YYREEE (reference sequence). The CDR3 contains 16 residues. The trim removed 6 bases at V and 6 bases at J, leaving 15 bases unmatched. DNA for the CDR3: TGTGCCAGCACCGGTGGTGGGCTAGCGGGCGTTGATACGCAGTATTTT. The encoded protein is CASTGGGLAGVDTQYF. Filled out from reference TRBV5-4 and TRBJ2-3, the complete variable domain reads ETGVTQSPTHLIKTRGQQVTLRCSSQSGHNTVSWYQQALGQGPQFIFQYYREEENGRGNFPPRFSGLQFPNYSSELNVNALELDDSALYLCASTGGGLAGVDTQYFGPGTRLTVL.

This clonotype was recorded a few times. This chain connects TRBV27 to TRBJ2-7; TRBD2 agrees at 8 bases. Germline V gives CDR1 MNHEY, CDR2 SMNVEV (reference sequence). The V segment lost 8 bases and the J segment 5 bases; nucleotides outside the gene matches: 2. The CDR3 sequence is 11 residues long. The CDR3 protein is CASALADEQYF. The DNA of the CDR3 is TGTGCCAGCGCACTAGCGGACGAGCAGTACTTC.

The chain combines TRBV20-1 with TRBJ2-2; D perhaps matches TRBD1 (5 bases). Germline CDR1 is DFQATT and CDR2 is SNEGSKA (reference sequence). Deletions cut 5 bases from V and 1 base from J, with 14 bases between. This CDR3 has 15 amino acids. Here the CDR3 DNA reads TGCAGTGCTCCTGGGGCCCAGAAGAACACCGGGGAGCTGTTTTTT. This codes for CSAPGAQKNTGELFF.

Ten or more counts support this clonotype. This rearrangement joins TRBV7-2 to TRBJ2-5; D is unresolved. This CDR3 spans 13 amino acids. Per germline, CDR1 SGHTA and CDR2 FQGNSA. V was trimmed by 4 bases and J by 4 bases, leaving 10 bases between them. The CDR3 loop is CASSYVGVETQYF. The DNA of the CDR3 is TGTGCCAGCAGCTACGTAGGAGTAGAGACCCAGTACTTC. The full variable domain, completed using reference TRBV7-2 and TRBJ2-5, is GAGVSQSPSNKVTEKGKDVELRCDPISGHTALYWYRQSLGQGLEFLIYFQGNSAPDKSGLPSDRFSAERTGGSVSTLTIQRTQQEDSAVYLCASSYVGVETQYFGPGTRLLVL.

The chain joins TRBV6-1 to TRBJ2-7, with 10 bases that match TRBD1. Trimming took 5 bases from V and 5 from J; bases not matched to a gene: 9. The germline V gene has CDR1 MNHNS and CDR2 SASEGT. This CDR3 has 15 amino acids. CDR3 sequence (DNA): TGTGCCAGCAGTACCCGGGACAGGGGAACCCACGAGCAGTACTTC. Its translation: CASSTRDRGTHEQYF.

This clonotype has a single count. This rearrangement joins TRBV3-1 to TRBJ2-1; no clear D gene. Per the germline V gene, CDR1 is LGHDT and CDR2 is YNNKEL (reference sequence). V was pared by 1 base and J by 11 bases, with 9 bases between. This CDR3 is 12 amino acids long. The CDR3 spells CASSQVGFQQFF. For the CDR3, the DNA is TGTGCCAGCAGCCAAGTCGGGTTTCAGCAGTTCTTC.

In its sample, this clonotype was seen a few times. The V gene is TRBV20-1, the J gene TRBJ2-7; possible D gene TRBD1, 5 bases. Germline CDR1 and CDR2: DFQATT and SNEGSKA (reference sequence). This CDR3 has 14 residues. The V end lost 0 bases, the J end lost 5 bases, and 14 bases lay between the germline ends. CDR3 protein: CSARDSQLGHEQYF. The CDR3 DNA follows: TGCAGTGCTAGAGATAGTCAGCTGGGGCACGAGCAGTACTTC.

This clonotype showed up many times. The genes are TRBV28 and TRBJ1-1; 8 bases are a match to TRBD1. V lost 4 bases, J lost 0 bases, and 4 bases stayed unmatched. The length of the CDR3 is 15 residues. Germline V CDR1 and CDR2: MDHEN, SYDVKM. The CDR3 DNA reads TGTGCCAGCAGTTATCGACAGGGGTTGAACACTGAAGCTTTCTTT. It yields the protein CASSYRQGLNTEAFF. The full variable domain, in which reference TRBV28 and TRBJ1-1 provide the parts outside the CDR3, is DVKVTQSSRYLVKRTGEKVFLECVQDMDHENMFWYRQDPGLGLRLIYFSYDVKMKEKGDIPEGYSVSREKKERFSLILESASTNQTSMYLCASSYRQGLNTEAFFGQGTRLTVV.

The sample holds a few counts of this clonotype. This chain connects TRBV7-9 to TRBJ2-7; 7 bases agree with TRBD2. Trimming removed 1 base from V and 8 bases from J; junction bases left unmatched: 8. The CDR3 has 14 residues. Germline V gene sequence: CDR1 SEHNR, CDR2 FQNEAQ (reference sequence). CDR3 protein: CASSLGGLGDQQYF. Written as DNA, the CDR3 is TGTGCCAGCAGCTTAGGTGGACTAGGGGATCAGCAGTACTTC.

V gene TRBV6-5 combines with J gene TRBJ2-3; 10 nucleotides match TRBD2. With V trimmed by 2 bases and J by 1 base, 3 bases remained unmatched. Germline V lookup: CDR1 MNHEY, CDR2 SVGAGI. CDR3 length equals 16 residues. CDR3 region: CASSYATSGGTDTQYF. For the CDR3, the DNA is TGTGCCAGCAGTTACGCCACTAGCGGGGGCACAGATACGCAGTATTTT.

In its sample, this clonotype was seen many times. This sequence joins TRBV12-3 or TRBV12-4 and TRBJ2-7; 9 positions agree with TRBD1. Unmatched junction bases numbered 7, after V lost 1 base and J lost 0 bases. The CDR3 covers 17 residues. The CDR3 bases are TGTGCCAGCAGTTTAGTAGGGGGGACAGGGAGCTCCTACGAGCAGTACTTC. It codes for CASSLVGGTGSSYEQYF.

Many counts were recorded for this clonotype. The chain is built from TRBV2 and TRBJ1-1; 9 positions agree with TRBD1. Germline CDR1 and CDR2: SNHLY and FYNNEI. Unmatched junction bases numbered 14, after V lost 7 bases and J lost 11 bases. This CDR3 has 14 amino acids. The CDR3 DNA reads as TGTGCCAGCACCACAGCCGGGACAGGGTCCCGGGCTTTCTTT. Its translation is CASTTAGTGSRAFF.

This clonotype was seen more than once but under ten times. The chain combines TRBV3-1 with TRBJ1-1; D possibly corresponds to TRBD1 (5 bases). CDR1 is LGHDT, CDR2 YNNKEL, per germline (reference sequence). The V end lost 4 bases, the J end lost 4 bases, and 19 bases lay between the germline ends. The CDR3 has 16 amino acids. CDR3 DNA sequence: TGTGCCAGCAGCCCTCTCGCGACGGGGGGGGTCACTGAAGCTTTCTTT. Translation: CASSPLATGGVTEAFF.

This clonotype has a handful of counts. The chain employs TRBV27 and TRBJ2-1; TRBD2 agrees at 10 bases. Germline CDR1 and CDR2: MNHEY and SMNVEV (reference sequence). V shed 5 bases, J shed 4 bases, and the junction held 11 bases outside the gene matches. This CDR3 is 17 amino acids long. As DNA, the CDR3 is TGTGCCAGCAGTCCACCCCTAGCGGGGGTCCTTTACAATGAGCAGTTCTTC. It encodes CASSPPLAGVLYNEQFF.

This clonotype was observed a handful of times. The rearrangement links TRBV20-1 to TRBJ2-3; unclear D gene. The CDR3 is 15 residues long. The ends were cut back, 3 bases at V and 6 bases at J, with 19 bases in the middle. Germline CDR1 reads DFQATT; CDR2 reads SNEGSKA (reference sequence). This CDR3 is CSARDFRIESDTQYF. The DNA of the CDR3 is TGCAGTGCTAGGGATTTCAGGATAGAATCGGATACGCAGTATTTT.

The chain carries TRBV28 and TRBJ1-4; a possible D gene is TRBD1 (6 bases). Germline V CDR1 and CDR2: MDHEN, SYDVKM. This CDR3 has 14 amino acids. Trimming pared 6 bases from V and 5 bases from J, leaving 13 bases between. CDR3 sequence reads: CASRTGRVNEKLFF. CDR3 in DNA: TGTGCCAGCAGAACAGGGAGAGTAAATGAAAAACTGTTTTTT.

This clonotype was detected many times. The CDR3 region has the DNA TGTGCCTGGAGTGTTATAAGCGCTGAAGCTTTCTTT. Translating it yields CAWSVISAEAFF. V gene TRBV30 combines with J gene TRBJ1-1; D call uncertain. V was shortened by 0 bases and J by 6 bases, with 8 bases between the two germline ends. The CDR3 length is 12 residues. Germline assignment: CDR1 GTSNPN and CDR2 SVGIG (reference sequence).

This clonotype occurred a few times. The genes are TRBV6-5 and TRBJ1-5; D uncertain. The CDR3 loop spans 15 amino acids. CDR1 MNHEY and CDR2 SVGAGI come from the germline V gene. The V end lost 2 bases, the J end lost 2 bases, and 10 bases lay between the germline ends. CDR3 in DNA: TGTGCCAGCAGTTACCCCCCCGGGGGCAATCAGCCCCAGCATTTT. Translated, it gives CASSYPPGGNQPQHF.

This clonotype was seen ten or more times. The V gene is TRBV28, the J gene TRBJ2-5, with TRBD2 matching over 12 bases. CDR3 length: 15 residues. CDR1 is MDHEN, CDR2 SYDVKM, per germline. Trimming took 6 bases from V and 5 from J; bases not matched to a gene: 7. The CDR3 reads CASSTASGRGETQYF. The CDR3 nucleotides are TGTGCCAGCAGCACTGCTAGCGGGAGGGGGGAGACCCAGTACTTC.

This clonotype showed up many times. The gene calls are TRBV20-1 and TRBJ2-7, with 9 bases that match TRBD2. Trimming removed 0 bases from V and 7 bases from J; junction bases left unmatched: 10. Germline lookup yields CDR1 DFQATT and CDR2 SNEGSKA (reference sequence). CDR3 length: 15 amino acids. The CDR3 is CSARDSASGKGEQYF. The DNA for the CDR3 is TGCAGTGCTAGAGATTCGGCTAGCGGGAAGGGGGAGCAGTACTTC.

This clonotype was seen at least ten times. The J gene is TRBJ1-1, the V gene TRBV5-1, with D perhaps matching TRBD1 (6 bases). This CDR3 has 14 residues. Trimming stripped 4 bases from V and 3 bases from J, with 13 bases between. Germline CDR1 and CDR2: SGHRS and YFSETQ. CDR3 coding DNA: TGCGCCAGCAGCCCTAGACAGGACCACACTGAAGCTTTCTTT. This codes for CASSPRQDHTEAFF.